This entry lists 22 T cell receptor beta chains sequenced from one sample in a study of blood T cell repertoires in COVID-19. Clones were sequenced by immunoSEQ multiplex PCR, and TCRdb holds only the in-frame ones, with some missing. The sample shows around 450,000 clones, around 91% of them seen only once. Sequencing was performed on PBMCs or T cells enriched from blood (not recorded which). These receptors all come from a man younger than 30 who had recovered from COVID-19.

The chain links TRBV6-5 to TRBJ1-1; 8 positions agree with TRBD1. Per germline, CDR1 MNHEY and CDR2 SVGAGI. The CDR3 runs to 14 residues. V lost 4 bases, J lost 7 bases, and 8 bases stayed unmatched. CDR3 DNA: TGTGCCAGCAGTTTTATACAGGGGGGAATTGAAGCTTTCTTT. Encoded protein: CASSFIQGGIEAFF.

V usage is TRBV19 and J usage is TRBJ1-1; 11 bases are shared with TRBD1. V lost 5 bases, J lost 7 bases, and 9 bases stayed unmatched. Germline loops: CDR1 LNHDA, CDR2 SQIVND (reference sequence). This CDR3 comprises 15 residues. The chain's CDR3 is CASSATSGTGGEAFF. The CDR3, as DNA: TGTGCCAGTAGTGCGACCTCCGGGACAGGGGGTGAAGCTTTCTTT.

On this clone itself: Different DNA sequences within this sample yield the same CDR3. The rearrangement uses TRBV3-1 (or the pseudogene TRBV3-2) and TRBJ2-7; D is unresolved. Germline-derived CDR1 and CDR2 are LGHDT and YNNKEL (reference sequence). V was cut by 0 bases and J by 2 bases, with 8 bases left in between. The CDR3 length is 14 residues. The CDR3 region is CASSQDRLAYEQYF. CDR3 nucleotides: TGTGCCAGCAGCCAAGATAGACTCGCCTACGAGCAGTACTTC.

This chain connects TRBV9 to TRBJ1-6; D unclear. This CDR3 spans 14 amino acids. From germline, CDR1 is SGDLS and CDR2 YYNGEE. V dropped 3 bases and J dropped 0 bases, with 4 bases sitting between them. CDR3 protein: CASSAVSYNSPLHF. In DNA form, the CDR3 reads TGTGCCAGCAGCGCCGTCTCCTATAATTCACCCCTCCACTTT.

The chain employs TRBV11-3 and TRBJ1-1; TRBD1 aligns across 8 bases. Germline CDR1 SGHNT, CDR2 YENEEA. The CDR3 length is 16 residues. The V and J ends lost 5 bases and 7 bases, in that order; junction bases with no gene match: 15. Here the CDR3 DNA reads TGTGCCAGCAGCCCCGGACAGGGAGTCGTTGGGGGTGAAGCTTTCTTT. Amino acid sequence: CASSPGQGVVGGEAFF.

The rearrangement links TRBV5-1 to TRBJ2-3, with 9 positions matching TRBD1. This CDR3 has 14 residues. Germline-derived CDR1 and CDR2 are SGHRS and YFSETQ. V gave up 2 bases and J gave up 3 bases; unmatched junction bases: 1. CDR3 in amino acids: CASSFGQGTDTQYF. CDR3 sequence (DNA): TGCGCCAGCAGCTTTGGACAGGGGACAGATACGCAGTATTTT.

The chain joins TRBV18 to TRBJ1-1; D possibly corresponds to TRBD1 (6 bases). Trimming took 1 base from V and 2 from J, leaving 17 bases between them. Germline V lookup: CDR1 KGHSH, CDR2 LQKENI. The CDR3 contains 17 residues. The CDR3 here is CASSPRGGPGTNTEAFF. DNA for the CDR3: TGTGCCAGCTCACCACGGGGGGGGCCCGGAACTAACACTGAAGCTTTCTTT.

The DNA for the CDR3 is TGTGCCAGCAGCGAGGGCCCCCGGGGCAATGAGCAGTTCTTC. As protein: CASSEGPRGNEQFF. This chain connects TRBV9 to TRBJ2-1; D might be TRBD2 (5 bases). Trimming pared 3 bases from V and 6 bases from J, leaving 13 bases between. The CDR3 runs 14 residues. CDR1 and CDR2 (germline): SGDLS, YYNGEE.

The CDR3 region has the DNA TGTGCCAGCAGCTTATTAACAGGGGGCAAGAACACCATATATTTT. Translating it yields CASSLLTGGKNTIYF. The chain joins TRBV5-4 to TRBJ1-3, with 9 bases that match TRBD1. The J segment lost 7 bases and the V segment lost 2 bases, leaving 7 bases of the junction unmatched. The germline gives CDR1 SGHNT, CDR2 YYREEE (reference sequence). This CDR3 contains 15 residues.

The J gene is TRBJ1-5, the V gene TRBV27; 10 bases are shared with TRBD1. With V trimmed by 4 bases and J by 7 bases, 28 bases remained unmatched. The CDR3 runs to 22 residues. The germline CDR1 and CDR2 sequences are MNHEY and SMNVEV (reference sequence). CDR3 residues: CASSSIAPSYRDRGTYPQPQHF. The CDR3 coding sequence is TGTGCCAGCAGTTCGATAGCTCCTTCTTACCGGGACAGGGGTACTTATCCGCAGCCCCAGCATTTT.

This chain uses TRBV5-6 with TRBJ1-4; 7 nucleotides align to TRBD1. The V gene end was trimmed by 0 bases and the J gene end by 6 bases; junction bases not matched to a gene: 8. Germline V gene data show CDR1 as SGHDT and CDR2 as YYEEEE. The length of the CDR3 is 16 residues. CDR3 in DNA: TGTGCCAGCAGCTTGGCCCGGGACAGTGGGTATGAAAAACTGTTTTTT. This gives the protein CASSLARDSGYEKLFF. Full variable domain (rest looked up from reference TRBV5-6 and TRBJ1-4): DAGVTQSPTHLIKTRGQQVTLRCSPKSGHDTVSWYQQALGQGPQFIFQYYEEEERQRGNFPDRFSGHQFPNYSSELNVNALLLGDSALYLCASSLARDSGYEKLFFGSGTQLSVL.

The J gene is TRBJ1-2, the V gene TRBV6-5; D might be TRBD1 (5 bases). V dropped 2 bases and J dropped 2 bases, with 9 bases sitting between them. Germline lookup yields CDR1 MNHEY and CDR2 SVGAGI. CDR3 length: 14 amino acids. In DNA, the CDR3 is TGTGCCAGCAGTTACGGGCGGGGGAACTATGGCTACACCTTC. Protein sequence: CASSYGRGNYGYTF.

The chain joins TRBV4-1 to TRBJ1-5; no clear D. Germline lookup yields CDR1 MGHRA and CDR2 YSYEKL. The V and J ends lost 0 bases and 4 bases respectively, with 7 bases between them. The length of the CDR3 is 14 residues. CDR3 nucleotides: TGCGCCAGCAGCCAAGAATCCGAGAATCAGCCCCAGCATTTT. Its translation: CASSQESENQPQHF.

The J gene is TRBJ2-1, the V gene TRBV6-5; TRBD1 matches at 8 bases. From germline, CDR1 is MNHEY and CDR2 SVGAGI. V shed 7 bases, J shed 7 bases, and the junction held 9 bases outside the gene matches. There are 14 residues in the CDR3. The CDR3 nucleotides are TGTGCCAGCACCTCTGGACAGGGATGGAATGAGCAGTTCTTC. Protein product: CASTSGQGWNEQFF.

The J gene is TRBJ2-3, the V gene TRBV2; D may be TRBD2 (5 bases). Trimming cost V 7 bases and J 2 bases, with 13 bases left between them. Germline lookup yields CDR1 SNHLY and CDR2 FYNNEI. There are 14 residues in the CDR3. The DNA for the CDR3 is TGTGCCAGCACCGGACTCTTCCCCACAGATACGCAGTATTTT. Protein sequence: CASTGLFPTDTQYF.

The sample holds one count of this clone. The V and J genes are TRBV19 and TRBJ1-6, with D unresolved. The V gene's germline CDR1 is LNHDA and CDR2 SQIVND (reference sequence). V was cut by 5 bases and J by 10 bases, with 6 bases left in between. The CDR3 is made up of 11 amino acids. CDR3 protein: CASSGGSPLHF. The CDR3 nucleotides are TGTGCCAGTAGTGGAGGCTCACCCCTCCACTTT.

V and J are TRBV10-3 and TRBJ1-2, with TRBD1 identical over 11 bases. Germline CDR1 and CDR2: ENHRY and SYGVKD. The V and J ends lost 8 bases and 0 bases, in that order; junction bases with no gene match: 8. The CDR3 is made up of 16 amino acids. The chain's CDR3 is CAIPRMGQGANYGYTF. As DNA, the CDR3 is TGTGCCATCCCCCGCATGGGACAGGGGGCTAACTATGGCTACACCTTC.

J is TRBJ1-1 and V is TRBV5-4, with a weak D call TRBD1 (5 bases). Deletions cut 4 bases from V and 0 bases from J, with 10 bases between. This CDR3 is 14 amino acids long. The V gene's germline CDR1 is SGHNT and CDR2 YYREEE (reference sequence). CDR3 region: CASSRRTLNTEAFF. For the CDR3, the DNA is TGTGCCAGCAGCCGCCGGACACTGAACACTGAAGCTTTCTTT. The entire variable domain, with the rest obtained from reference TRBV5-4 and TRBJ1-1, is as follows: ETGVTQSPTHLIKTRGQQVTLRCSSQSGHNTVSWYQQALGQGPQFIFQYYREEENGRGNFPPRFSGLQFPNYSSELNVNALELDDSALYLCASSRRTLNTEAFFGQGTRLTVV.

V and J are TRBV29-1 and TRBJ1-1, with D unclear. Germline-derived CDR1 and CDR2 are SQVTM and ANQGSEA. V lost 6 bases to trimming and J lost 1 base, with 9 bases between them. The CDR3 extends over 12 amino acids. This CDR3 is CSVRVSNTEAFF. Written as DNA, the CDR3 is TGCAGCGTGCGGGTTTCGAACACTGAAGCTTTCTTT. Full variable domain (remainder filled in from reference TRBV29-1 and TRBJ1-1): SAVISQKPSRDICQRGTSLTIQCQVDSQVTMMFWYRQQPGQSLTLIATANQGSEATYESGFVIDKFPISRPNLTFSTLTVSNMSPEDSSIYLCSVRVSNTEAFFGQGTRLTVV.

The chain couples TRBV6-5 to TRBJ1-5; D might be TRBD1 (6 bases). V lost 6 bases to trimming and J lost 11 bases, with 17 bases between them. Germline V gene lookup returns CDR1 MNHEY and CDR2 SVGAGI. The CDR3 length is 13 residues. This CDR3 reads CASRDSLYSSQHF. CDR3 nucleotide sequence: TGTGCCAGCAGGGACAGTCTTTATTCGTCCCAGCATTTT.

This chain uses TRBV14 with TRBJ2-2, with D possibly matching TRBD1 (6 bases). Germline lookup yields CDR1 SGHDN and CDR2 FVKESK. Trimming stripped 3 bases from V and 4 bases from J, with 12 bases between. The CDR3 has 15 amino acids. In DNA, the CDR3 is TGTGCCAGCAGCCAGAACAGGGCTGGCACCGGGGAGCTGTTTTTT. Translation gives CASSQNRAGTGELFF.

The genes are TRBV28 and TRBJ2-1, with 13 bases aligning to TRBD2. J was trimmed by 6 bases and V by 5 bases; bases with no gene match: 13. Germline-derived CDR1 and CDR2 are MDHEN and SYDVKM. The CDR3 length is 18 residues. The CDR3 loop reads CASSPRLAGGPLINEQFF. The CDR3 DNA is TGTGCCAGCAGTCCGCGACTAGCGGGAGGTCCCCTTATCAATGAGCAGTTCTTC.